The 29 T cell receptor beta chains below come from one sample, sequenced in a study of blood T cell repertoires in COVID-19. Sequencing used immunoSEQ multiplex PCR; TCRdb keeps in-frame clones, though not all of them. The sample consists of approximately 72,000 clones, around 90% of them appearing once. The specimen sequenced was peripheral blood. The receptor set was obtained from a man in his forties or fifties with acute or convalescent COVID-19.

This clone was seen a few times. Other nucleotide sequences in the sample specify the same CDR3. CDR3 sequence: CASSLGQTDTQYF. CDR3 in DNA: TGTGCCAGCAGCTTAGGACAGACAGATACGCAGTATTTT. The V call is TRBV7-9, the J call TRBJ2-3; the D gene is possibly TRBD1 (5 bases). CDR3 size: 13 residues. The V gene lost 1 base and the J gene lost 3 bases, with 5 bases spanning the gap. Germline V gene lookup returns CDR1 SEHNR and CDR2 FQNEAQ (reference sequence). The full variable domain, completed using reference TRBV7-9 and TRBJ2-3, is DTGVSQNPRHKITKRGQNVTFRCDPISEHNRLYWYRQTLGQGPEFLTYFQNEAQLEKSRLLSDRFSAERPKGSFSTLEIQRTEQGDSAMYLCASSLGQTDTQYFGPGTRLTVL.

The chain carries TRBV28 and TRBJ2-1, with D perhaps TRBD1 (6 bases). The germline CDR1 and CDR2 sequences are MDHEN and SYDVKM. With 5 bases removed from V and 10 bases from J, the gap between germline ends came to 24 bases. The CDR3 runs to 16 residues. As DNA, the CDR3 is TGTGCCAGCAGTCTCAGCCCAGGACAGTGGATCTACGAGCAGTTCTTC. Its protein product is CASSLSPGQWIYEQFF.

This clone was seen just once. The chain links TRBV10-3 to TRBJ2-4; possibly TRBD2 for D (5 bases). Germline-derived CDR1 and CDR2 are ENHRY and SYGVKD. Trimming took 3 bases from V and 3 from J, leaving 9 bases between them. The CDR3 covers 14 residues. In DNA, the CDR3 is TGTGCCATCAGTGACGAGGGTGGCAAAAACATTCAGTACTTC. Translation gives CAISDEGGKNIQYF.

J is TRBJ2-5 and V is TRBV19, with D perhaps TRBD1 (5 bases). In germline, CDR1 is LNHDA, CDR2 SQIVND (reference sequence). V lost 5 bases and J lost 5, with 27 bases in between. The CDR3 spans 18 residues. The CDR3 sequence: CASSYNRGAGYRRETQYF. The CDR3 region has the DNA TGTGCCAGTAGTTATAATCGTGGGGCAGGGTATAGGCGGGAGACCCAGTACTTC. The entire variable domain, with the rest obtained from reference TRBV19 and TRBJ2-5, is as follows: DGGITQSPKYLFRKEGQNVTLSCEQNLNHDAMYWYRQDPGQGLRLIYYSQIVNDFQKGDIAEGYSVSREKKESFPLTVTSAQKNPTAFYLCASSYNRGAGYRRETQYFGPGTRLLVL.

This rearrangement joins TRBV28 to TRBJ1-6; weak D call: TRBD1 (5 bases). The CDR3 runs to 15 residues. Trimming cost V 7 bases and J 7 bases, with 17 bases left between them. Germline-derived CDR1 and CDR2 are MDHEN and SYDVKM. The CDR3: CASKRGGTWNSPLHF. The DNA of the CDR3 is TGTGCCAGCAAACGGGGGGGGACTTGGAATTCACCCCTCCACTTT.

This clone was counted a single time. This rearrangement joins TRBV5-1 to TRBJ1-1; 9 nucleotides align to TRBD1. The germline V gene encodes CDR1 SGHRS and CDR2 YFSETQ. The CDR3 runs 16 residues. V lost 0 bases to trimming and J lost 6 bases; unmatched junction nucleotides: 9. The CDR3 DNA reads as TGCGCCAGCAGCTTGGTAGGGGACAGGGAGGTCCCTGAAGCTTTCTTT. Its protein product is CASSLVGDREVPEAFF.

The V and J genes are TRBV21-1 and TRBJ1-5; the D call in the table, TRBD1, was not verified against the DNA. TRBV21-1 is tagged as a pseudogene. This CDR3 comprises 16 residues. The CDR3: CASSSRQGYSNQPQHF. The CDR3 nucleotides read TGTGCCAGCAGCAGCCGACAGGGCTATAGCAATCAGCCCCAGCATTTT.

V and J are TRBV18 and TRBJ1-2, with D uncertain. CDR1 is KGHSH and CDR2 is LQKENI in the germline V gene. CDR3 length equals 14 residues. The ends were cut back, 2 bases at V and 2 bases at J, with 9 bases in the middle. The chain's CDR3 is CASSPTVENYGYTF. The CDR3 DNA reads TGTGCCAGCTCACCAACGGTGGAGAACTATGGCTACACCTTC.

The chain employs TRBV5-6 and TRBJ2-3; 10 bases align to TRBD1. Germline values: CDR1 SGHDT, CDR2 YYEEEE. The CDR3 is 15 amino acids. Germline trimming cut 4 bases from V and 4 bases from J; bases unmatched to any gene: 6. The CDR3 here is CASSRLTGGSDTQYF. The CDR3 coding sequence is TGTGCCAGCAGCAGATTGACAGGGGGCTCAGATACGCAGTATTTT.

This chain's CDR3 is CASSVAGGARSGANVLTF. The CDR3, as DNA: TGTGCCAGCAGCGTAGCGGGAGGGGCCCGCTCTGGGGCCAACGTCCTGACTTTC. The chain combines TRBV9 with TRBJ2-6, with 8 bases that match TRBD2. The CDR3 consists of 18 residues. CDR1 is SGDLS, CDR2 YYNGEE, per germline. V lost 0 bases to trimming and J lost 0 bases; unmatched junction nucleotides: 5. The complete variable domain, with remaining parts taken from reference TRBV9 and TRBJ2-6, reads DSGVTQTPKHLITATGQRVTLRCSPRSGDLSVYWYQQSLDQGLQFLIQYYNGEERAKGNILERFSAQQFPDLHSELNLSSLELGDSALYFCASSVAGGARSGANVLTFGAGSRLTVL.

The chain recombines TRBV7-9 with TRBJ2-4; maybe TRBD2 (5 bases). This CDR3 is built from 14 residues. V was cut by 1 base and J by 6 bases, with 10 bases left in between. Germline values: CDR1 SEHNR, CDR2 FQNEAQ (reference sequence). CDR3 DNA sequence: TGTGCCAGCAGCTTAGGCGCGGCGGGAAACATTCAGTACTTC. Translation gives CASSLGAAGNIQYF. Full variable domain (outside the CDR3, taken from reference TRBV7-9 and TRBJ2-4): DTGVSQNPRHKITKRGQNVTFRCDPISEHNRLYWYRQTLGQGPEFLTYFQNEAQLEKSRLLSDRFSAERPKGSFSTLEIQRTEQGDSAMYLCASSLGAAGNIQYFGAGTRLSVL.

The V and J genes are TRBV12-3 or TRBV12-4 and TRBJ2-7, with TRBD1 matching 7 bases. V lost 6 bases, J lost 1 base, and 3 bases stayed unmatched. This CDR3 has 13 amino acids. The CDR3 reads CASSKGQSYEQYF. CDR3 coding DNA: TGTGCCAGCAGCAAGGGACAGTCCTACGAGCAGTACTTC.

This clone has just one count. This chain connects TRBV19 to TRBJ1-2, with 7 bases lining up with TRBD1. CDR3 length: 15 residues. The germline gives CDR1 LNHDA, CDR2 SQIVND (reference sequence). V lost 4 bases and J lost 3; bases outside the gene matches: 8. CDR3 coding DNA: TGTGCCAGTAGTACCTCCGGGACAGTTGACTATGGCTACACCTTC. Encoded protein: CASSTSGTVDYGYTF.

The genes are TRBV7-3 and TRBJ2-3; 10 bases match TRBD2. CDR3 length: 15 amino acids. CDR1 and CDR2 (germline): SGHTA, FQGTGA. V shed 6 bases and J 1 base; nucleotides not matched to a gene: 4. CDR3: CASSSTSGGTDTQYF. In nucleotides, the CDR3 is TGTGCCAGCAGTTCTACTAGCGGGGGCACAGATACGCAGTATTTT.

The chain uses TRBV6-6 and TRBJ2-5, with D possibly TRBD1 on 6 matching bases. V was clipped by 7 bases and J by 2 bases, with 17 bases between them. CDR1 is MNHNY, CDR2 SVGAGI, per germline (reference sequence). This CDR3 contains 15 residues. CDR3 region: CASTPDRIDQETQYF. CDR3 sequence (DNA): TGTGCCAGCACCCCCGACAGGATTGATCAAGAGACCCAGTACTTC.

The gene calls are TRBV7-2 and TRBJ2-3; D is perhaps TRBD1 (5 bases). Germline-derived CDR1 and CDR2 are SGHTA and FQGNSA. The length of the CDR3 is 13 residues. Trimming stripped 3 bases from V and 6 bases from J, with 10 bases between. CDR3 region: CASSFRDPDTQYF. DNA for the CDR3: TGTGCCAGCAGCTTCAGGGATCCGGATACGCAGTATTTT.

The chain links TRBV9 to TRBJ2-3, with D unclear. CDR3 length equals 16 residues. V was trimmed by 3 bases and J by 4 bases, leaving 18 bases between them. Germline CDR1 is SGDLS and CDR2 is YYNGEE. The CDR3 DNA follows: TGTGCCAGCAGCGCCGAGGTAGATACGAGACCAGATACGCAGTATTTT. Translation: CASSAEVDTRPDTQYF.

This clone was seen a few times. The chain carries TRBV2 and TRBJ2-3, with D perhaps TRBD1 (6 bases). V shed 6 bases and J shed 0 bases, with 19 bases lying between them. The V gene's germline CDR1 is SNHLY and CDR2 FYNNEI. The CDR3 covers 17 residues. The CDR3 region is CASSRTGYSASTDTQYF. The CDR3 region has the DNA TGTGCCAGCAGCCGCACAGGGTACAGTGCTAGCACAGATACGCAGTATTTT. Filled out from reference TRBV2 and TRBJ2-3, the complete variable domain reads EPEVTQTPSHQVTQMGQEVILRCVPISNHLYFYWYRQILGQKVEFLVSFYNNEISEKSEIFDDQFSVERPDGSNFTLKIRSTKLEDSAMYFCASSRTGYSASTDTQYFGPGTRLTVL.

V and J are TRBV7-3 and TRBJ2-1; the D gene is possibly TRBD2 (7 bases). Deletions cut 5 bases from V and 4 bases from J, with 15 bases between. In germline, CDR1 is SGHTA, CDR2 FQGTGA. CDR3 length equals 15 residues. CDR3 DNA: TGTGCCAGCAGCCCGCGTCGGGGGGCATACAATGAGCAGTTCTTC. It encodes CASSPRRGAYNEQFF.

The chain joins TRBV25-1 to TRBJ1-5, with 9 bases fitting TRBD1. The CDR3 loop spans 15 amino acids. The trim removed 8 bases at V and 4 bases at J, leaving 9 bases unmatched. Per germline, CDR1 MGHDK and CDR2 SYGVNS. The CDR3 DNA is TGTGCCAGCGCGGCGAGGGGACAGGGAAATCAGCCCCAGCATTTT. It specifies CASAARGQGNQPQHF.

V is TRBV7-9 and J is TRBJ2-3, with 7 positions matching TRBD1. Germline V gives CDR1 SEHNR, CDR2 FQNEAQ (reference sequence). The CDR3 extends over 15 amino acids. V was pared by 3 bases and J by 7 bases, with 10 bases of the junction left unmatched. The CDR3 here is CASSLAGTASNTQYF. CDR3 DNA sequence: TGTGCCAGCAGCTTGGCCGGGACAGCTTCCAATACGCAGTATTTT.

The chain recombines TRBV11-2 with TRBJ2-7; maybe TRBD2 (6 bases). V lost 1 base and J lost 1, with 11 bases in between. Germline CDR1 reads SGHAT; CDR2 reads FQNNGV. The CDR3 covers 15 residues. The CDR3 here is CASSLVGGASYEQYF. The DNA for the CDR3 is TGTGCCAGCAGCTTAGTTGGAGGGGCATCCTACGAGCAGTACTTC. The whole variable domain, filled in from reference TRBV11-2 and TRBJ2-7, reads EAGVAQSPRYKIIEKRQSVAFWCNPISGHATLYWYQQILGQGPKLLIQFQNNGVVDDSQLPKDRFSAERLKGVDSTLKIQPAKLEDSAVYLCASSLVGGASYEQYFGPGTRLTVT.

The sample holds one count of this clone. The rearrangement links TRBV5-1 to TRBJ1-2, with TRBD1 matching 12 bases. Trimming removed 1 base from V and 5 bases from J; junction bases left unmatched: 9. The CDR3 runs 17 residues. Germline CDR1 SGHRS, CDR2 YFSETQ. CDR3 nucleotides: TGCGCCAGCAGCTTGTCGGGACAGGGGGCGAATAGGTATGGCTACACCTTC. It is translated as CASSLSGQGANRYGYTF.

CDR3 sequence: CASSLELGRDTEAFF. The CDR3 nucleotides are TGTGCCAGCAGCTTAGAGTTGGGGAGAGACACTGAAGCTTTCTTT. The chain uses TRBV11-3 and TRBJ1-1, with D unclear. Deletions cut 0 bases from V and 3 bases from J, with 11 bases between. Germline-derived CDR1 and CDR2 are SGHNT and YENEEA. CDR3 length: 15 residues.

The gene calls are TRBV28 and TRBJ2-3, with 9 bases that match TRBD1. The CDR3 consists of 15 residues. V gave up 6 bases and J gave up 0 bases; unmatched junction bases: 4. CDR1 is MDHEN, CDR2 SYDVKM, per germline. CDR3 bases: TGTGCCAGCAGCCTCGACAGGGGGAGCACAGATACGCAGTATTTT. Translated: CASSLDRGSTDTQYF.

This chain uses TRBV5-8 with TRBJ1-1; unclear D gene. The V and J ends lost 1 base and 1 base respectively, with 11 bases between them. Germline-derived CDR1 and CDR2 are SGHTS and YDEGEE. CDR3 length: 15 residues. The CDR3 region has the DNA TGTGCCAGCAGCTTGACGGGTTTAGGGAACACTGAAGCTTTCTTT. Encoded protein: CASSLTGLGNTEAFF. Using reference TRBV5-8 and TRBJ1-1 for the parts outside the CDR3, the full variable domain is EAGVTQSPTHLIKTRGQQATLRCSPISGHTSVYWYQQALGLGLQFLLWYDEGEERNRGNFPPRFSGRQFPNYSSELNVNALELEDSALYLCASSLTGLGNTEAFFGQGTRLTVV.

The CDR3 DNA is TGCGCCAGCAGCCTTGGAGGGGCCTATGGCTACACCTTC. As protein: CASSLGGAYGYTF. This chain uses TRBV5-1 with TRBJ1-2, with D maybe TRBD1 (5 bases). The germline V gene encodes CDR1 SGHRS and CDR2 YFSETQ. V was cut by 4 bases and J by 4 bases, with 11 bases left in between. The CDR3 covers 13 residues.

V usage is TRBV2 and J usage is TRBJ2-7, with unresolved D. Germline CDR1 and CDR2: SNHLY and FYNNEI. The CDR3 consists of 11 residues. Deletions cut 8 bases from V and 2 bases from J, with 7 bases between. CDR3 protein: CASGGTYEQYF. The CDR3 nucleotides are TGTGCCAGCGGCGGAACCTACGAGCAGTACTTC.

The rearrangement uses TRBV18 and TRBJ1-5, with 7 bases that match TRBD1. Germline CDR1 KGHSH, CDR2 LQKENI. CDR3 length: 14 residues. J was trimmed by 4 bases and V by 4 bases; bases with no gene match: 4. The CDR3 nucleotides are TGTGCCAGCTCACTGGCAGGGGGAAATCAGCCCCAGCATTTT. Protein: CASSLAGGNQPQHF.